This T cell receptor beta chain comes out of a study of vaccination effects on CD4 cells after COVID-19. Method: immunoSEQ multiplex PCR; TCRdb's copy keeps in-frame clones and lacks some. The table has some 47,000 clones, under 80% seen once; the top ten hold 6.5% to 8.5%. Following culture for approximately ten days, CD4+ T cells were isolated. The vaccine given was either BNT162b2 or mRNA-1273, in two doses. Points on this clone: Its target is not known.

The germline V gene encodes CDR1 SGDLS and CDR2 YYNGEE. The CDR3 spans 15 residues. The V and J ends lost 2 bases and 4 bases, in that order; junction bases with no gene match: 6. The TCR comes from a human donor who received a COVID-19 vaccine. The rearrangement uses TRBV9 and TRBJ2-1; 7 bases agree with TRBD2. Sequenced here: CD4+ T cells from PBMCs cultured without peptide, sampled after COVID-19 vaccination. The CDR3 loop reads CASSVRGGSYNEQFF. CDR3 bases: TGTGCCAGCAGCGTGCGGGGAGGGTCGTACAATGAGCAGTTCTTC.